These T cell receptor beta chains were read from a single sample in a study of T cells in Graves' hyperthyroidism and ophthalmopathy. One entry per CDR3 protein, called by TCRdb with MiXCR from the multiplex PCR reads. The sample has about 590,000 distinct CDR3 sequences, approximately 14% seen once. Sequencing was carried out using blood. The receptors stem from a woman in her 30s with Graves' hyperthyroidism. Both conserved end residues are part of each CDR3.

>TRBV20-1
CSARLDPVPYNEQFF
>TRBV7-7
CASSRNRDTEQYF
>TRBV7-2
CASSLVSWETQYF
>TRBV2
CASSGFGGQVKGGLYNEQFF
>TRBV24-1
CATSAAGYGYTF
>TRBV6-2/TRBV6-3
CASSYLRGGIYGYTF
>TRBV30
CAWDRGRGSLIETQYF
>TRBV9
CASEGAEQFF
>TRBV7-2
CASSPSTGAYGYTF
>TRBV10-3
CAIRPGLAGPFSTDTQYF
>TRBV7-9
CASSLATYNEQFF
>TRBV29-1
CSVERGAETFF
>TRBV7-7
CASSLAPGQEQFF
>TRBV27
CASSLGAGRGTDTQYF
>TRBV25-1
CASRQTGGGEQYF
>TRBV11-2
CASSLVIRDTQYF
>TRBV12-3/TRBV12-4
CASSLEQGKYNYGYTF
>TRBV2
CASSERRGLFYGYTF
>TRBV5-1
CASSLAANGANVLTF
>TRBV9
CASSVEGNPSYEQYF
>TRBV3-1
CASSPLREWTDTQYF
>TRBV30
CAWSVVGSGKTQYF
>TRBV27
CASSPYRDREFEQYF
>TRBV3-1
CASSQFAEKLFF
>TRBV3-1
CASSQGTNTEAFF
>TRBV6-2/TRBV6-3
CASSYRLAGETQYF
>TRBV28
CASSLFGTSTDTQYF
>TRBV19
CASHRSNTGELFF
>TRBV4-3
CASSQSPGISDTQYF
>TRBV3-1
CASSQDSSWETQYF
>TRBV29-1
CSVVPSTYNEQFF
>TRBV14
CASSQDYNTPYEQYF
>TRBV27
CASSFGGLAAPNNEQFF
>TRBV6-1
CASRANTEAFF
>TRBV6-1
CASKQGAEMNTEAFF
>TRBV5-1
CASRTSGWPGEQFF
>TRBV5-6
CASSFGAGLYNEQFF
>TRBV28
CASSLLGAVTEAFF
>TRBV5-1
CASSLDLAGGGEAFF
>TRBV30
CACAETDYEQYF
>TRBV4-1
CASSQEPSGSSYEQYF
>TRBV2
CASRTRATHEQYF
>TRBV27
CASSRGRGGTYEQYF
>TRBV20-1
CSAVRTGDSYEQYF
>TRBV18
CASSPKTELAKNIQYF
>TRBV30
CAWSVAGGPYEQYF
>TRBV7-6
CASSTQLGTYEQYF
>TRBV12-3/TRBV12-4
CASSLQENNEQFF
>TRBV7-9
CASSPRGEQYF
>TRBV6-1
CASGPLNSPLHF
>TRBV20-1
CSARDRGGSSEQFF
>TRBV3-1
CASSQGPGPYNEQFF
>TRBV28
CASSFLGLADHYEQYF
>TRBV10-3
CATGTAATEAFF
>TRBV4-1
CASSRPQTGQPNSPLHF
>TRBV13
CASSLGRQGGLAGVEQFF
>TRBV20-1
CSARPPSTGELFF
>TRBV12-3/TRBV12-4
CASSSTRTGGYEQYF